The rows below give T cell receptor beta chains drawn from one sample of a study of blood T cell repertoires in COVID-19. Assay used: immunoSEQ multiplex PCR; TCRdb lists only in-frame clones, some missing. Found here are 200,000 to 250,000 clones, roughly nine tenths of them singletons; the top ten hold more than 0.95%. Sequenced material: peripheral blood. These receptors all stem from a man younger than 45 with acute or convalescent COVID-19. Each CDR3 is given with its conserved first and last residue. D genes are given only for firm matches. Expanded clones are given a class, and other clones once, few, many or no size at all.

j_call	v_call	d_call	clone_size	cdr3_nt	cdr3_aa
TRBJ2-2	TRBV7-3	-	few	TGTGCCAGCAGTTCTGTCCCCGGGGAGCTGTTTTTT	CASSSVPGELFF
TRBJ2-3	TRBV3-1/TRBV3-2	TRBD2	-	TGTGCCAGCAGCCAACTAGCGGGGGTCACTAGCACAGATACGCAGTATTTT	CASSQLAGVTSTDTQYF
TRBJ1-5	TRBV28	-	-	TGTGCCACAGACAGAATCAATCAGCCCCAGCATTTT	CATDRINQPQHF
TRBJ2-1	TRBV10-3	TRBD2	-	TGTGCCATCAGTGGGACTAGCGGGACGGCGGGATACAATGAGCAGTTCTTC	CAISGTSGTAGYNEQFF
TRBJ2-1	TRBV28	TRBD2	-	TGTGCCAGCAGTCCAATACTAGCGGGGGGTCCCTACAATGAGCAGTTCTTC	CASSPILAGGPYNEQFF
TRBJ2-3	TRBV5-1	-	-	TGCGCCAGCAGCTTGTCTGATACGCAGTATTTT	CASSLSDTQYF
TRBJ1-5	TRBV2	-	-	TGTGCCAGCAGTGAAATTATCGGGGGGCGCGGTAGCAATCAGCCCCAGCATTTT	CASSEIIGGRGSNQPQHF
TRBJ2-1	TRBV28	-	-	TGTGCCAGCAGTACCCCGGGTCAAAAGCTGTTCTTC	CASSTPGQKLFF
TRBJ1-2	TRBV5-3	-	-	TGTGCCAGAATCCCGGGGGGCGAGGAGGAGGCTAACTATGGCTACACCTTC	CARIPGGEEEANYGYTF
TRBJ2-3	TRBV25-1	-	-	TGTGCCAGCAGTGATCCTGTAGATACGCAGTATTTT	CASSDPVDTQYF
TRBJ2-7	TRBV28	TRBD1	-	TGTGCCAGCAGTTTCCCAAGACAGGGGAGGAACGAGCAGTACTTC	CASSFPRQGRNEQYF
TRBJ1-5	TRBV5-1	-	-	TGCGCCAGCAGCATTGAGGGCGGGAGCAATCAGCCCCAGCATTTT	CASSIEGGSNQPQHF
TRBJ1-2	TRBV27	TRBD1	-	TGTGCCAGCAGTCCCCGACAGGGTATCATCTTCTACACCTTC	CASSPRQGIIFYTF
TRBJ2-3	TRBV28	TRBD1	-	TGTGCCAGCAGTTTAGTCGGACAGGGGAACACAGATACGCAGTATTTT	CASSLVGQGNTDTQYF
TRBJ1-5	TRBV4-2	-	-	TGTGCCAGCAGCCCTTTGGACAGAAACAATCAGCCCCAGCATTTT	CASSPLDRNNQPQHF
TRBJ2-1	TRBV11-2	-	-	TGTGCCAGCAGCTTAGATGGACAGAAGGGGAATGAGCAGTTCTTC	CASSLDGQKGNEQFF
TRBJ1-1	TRBV7-3	-	once	TGTGCCAGCAGCCCTCGGGGTCCCTCCGACACTGAAGCTTTCTTT	CASSPRGPSDTEAFF
TRBJ1-1	TRBV6-5	-	-	TGTGCCAGCAGTCCGAGATGGAACACTGAAGCTTTCTTT	CASSPRWNTEAFF
TRBJ2-7	TRBV29-1	TRBD1	-	TGCAGCGTTGAGGGGGACAGGGCTAGCTCCTACGAGCAGTACTTC	CSVEGDRASSYEQYF
TRBJ1-4	TRBV27	-	-	TGTGCCAGCAGTCCCCGACACTCGAATGAAAAACTGTTTTTT	CASSPRHSNEKLFF
TRBJ2-2	TRBV27	TRBD2	-	TGTGCCAGCAAGATCCACGGGGGGGTGAACACCGGGGAGCTGTTTTTT	CASKIHGGVNTGELFF
TRBJ1-3	TRBV11-2	-	-	TGTGCCAGCAGCCGAACCCTGGACAGCTCTGGAAACACCATATATTTT	CASSRTLDSSGNTIYF
TRBJ2-2	TRBV2	TRBD2	-	TGTGCCAGCAGAACCCAGGGAGGGTGGAACACCGGGGAGCTGTTTTTT	CASRTQGGWNTGELFF
TRBJ2-5	TRBV6-5	-	-	TGTGCCAGCAGTTGGTCCGACAGGATCAATCAAGAGACCCAGTACTTC	CASSWSDRINQETQYF
TRBJ1-1	TRBV9	-	-	TGTGCCAGCAGCTCGACTAATATGAACACTGAAGCTTTCTTT	CASSSTNMNTEAFF
TRBJ1-3	TRBV6-5	TRBD1	-	TGTGCCAGCAGACAGGGGCTCTCTGGAAACACCATATATTTT	CASRQGLSGNTIYF
TRBJ1-4	TRBV12-3/TRBV12-4	-	-	TGTGCCAGCAGTTTGGGCGTAAAACTGTTTTTT	CASSLGVKLFF
TRBJ2-1	TRBV5-6	TRBD2	few	TGTGCCAGCAGCTTTGGCGGGAGGGGGGCCTACAATGAGCAGTTCTTC	CASSFGGRGAYNEQFF
TRBJ2-7	TRBV6-5	TRBD1	-	TGTGCCAGCAGAACGACACTGACAGGGGACGAGCAGTACTTC	CASRTTLTGDEQYF
TRBJ2-5	TRBV11-2	TRBD2	-	TGTGCCAGCAGCTTAGGTCCTAGCGGGAGATCCGAGACCCAGTACTTC	CASSLGPSGRSETQYF
TRBJ1-2	TRBV7-9	TRBD1	-	TGTGCCAGCAGCGTTACAGGGGGCTGGGATGGCTACACCTTC	CASSVTGGWDGYTF
TRBJ1-5	TRBV2	-	-	TGTGCCAGCAGTGAATCCTCGGGAGGACAGCCCCAGCATTTT	CASSESSGGQPQHF